The 17 T cell receptor beta chains reported below all come from one sample, sequenced in a study of shared clonotypes between healthy human individuals (dated by TCRdb to the early 2020s). Receptor amplification or capture employed the immunoSEQ multiplex PCR assay. TCRdb limited this immuneACCESS table to in-frame rearrangements with V and J called. A share of clones is missing; checked studies link under half to unresolved V genes, and the rest is unexplained. The sample has 600,000 to 750,000 clones on record, roughly 91% of them singletons. In total, the top ten clones hold more than 30% of the sample. The sample comprised memory CD8+ T cells from PBMCs. The intended sense of this specimen's cell subset or site label: CD45RO+ cells pooled with CCR7-negative TemRA cells. These receptors were obtained from a man younger than 35 in good health. Some clones in this sample may be carry-over from other donors' samples.

This sequence joins TRBV5-4 and TRBJ2-1; D gene ambiguous. Trimming cost V 2 bases and J 4 bases, with 10 bases left between them. Germline loops: CDR1 SGHNT, CDR2 YYREEE (reference sequence). This CDR3 has 14 amino acids. CDR3 sequence (DNA): TGTGCCAGCAGCTTCCGGGTAGAGTACAATGAGCAGTTCTTC. Its protein product is CASSFRVEYNEQFF.

This chain joins TRBV5-5 and TRBJ2-1; TRBD1 aligns across 8 bases. The CDR3 runs 14 residues. Germline CDR1 is SGHKS and CDR2 is YYEKEE (reference sequence). The V gene end was trimmed by 1 base and the J gene end by 5 bases; junction bases not matched to a gene: 2. Here the CDR3 DNA reads TGTGCCAGCAGCTTGACAGGGGGTAACAATGAGCAGTTCTTC. Translated, it gives CASSLTGGNNEQFF.

The chain is built from TRBV13 and TRBJ2-7; D possibly corresponds to TRBD1 (5 bases). V lost 6 bases to trimming and J lost 5 bases, with 20 bases between them. The CDR3 contains 15 residues. Looked up from germline, CDR1 is PRHDT and CDR2 is FYEKMQ (reference sequence). Written as DNA, the CDR3 is TGTGCCAGCAGTCCCCCAGGTGACGCCAGGGACGAGCAGTACTTC. It specifies CASSPPGDARDEQYF.

To note about this clone: Compared with germline, one end of the junction differs, possibly owing to a read error. In the same sample, other DNA sequences code for this CDR3. This sequence joins TRBV25-1 and TRBJ1-3; unclear D gene. This CDR3 spans 17 amino acids. Germline CDR1 MGHDK, CDR2 SYGVNS. The chain's CDR3 is CATQSHTGPPAGNTIYF. Here the CDR3 DNA reads TGTGCCACTCAATCCCATACCGGGCCTCCGGCTGGAAACACCATATACTTT.

The chain is built from TRBV19 and TRBJ1-1; D is possibly TRBD1 (6 bases). Germline V lookup: CDR1 LNHDA, CDR2 SQIVND (reference sequence). The CDR3 totals 13 residues. V dropped 7 bases and J dropped 0 bases, with 9 bases sitting between them. The CDR3 loop is CASKDRLNTEAFF. The DNA for the CDR3 is TGTGCCAGTAAAGACAGGCTGAACACTGAAGCTTTCTTT.

This clone was counted between two and nine times. The chain carries TRBV28 and TRBJ2-1; 8 bases align to TRBD2. Germline CDR1 is MDHEN and CDR2 is SYDVKM. This CDR3 is 14 amino acids long. J gave up 8 bases and V 8 bases, and 11 bases lay outside the gene matches. The CDR3 sequence is CASGKRETMDEQFF. The CDR3 DNA sequence: TGTGCCAGCGGGAAGCGGGAGACGATGGATGAGCAGTTCTTC.

J is TRBJ2-7 and V is TRBV7-2, with 8 bases identical to TRBD1. The CDR3 runs to 14 residues. Germline V CDR1 and CDR2: SGHTA, FQGNSA. The V and J ends lost 3 bases and 2 bases, in that order; junction bases with no gene match: 3. The chain's CDR3 is CASSFSGGPYEQYF. The CDR3 DNA is TGTGCCAGCAGCTTCTCAGGGGGCCCCTACGAGCAGTACTTC.

J is TRBJ2-5 and V is TRBV12-5; D is uncertain. Germline CDR1 LGHNT, CDR2 FRNRAP. Deletions cut 1 base from V and 7 bases from J, with 10 bases between. The CDR3 covers 13 residues. The CDR3: CASGLGAGGTQYF. The CDR3 DNA reads TGTGCTAGTGGTTTGGGCGCCGGTGGGACCCAGTACTTC.

The chain is built from TRBV19 and TRBJ1-1, with unresolved D. The V end was cut by 2 bases, the J end by 4 bases, with 11 bases between. Looked up from germline, CDR1 is LNHDA and CDR2 is SQIVND (reference sequence). The CDR3 covers 14 residues. DNA of the CDR3: TGTGCCAGTAGTATACCGACGCTGGGCACTGAAGCTTTCTTT. Translated: CASSIPTLGTEAFF.

The chain carries TRBV19 and TRBJ1-5, with TRBD1 identical over 7 bases. Germline values: CDR1 LNHDA, CDR2 SQIVND (reference sequence). V gave up 6 bases and J gave up 3 bases; unmatched junction bases: 8. This CDR3 has 15 amino acids. This chain's CDR3 is CASRRKQGFNQPQHF. The CDR3 region has the DNA TGTGCCAGTAGGAGAAAACAGGGGTTCAATCAGCCCCAGCATTTT.

The gene calls are TRBV27 and TRBJ2-5; unclear D gene. CDR3 length: 13 amino acids. The germline V and J ends were trimmed by 3 bases and 5 bases, with 10 bases remaining between them. Germline values: CDR1 MNHEY, CDR2 SMNVEV (reference sequence). The CDR3 loop reads CASSFKGTETQYF. The CDR3 coding sequence is TGTGCCAGCAGTTTTAAGGGTACGGAGACCCAGTACTTC.

The genes are TRBV28 and TRBJ2-3; D unclear. V gave up 3 bases and J gave up 9 bases, with 7 bases separating them. Germline assignment: CDR1 MDHEN and CDR2 SYDVKM. The CDR3 runs 11 residues. The CDR3, as DNA: TGTGCCAGCAGTTTCTCTACCACGCAGTATTTT. Its protein is CASSFSTTQYF.

V and J are TRBV6-4 and TRBJ2-6, with D maybe TRBD2 (5 bases). Trimming removed 2 bases at V and 1 base at J, with 6 bases between. Germline CDR1 MRHNA, CDR2 SNTAGT. The CDR3 is made up of 15 amino acids. The CDR3 reads CASSDRESGANVLTF. CDR3 in DNA: TGTGCCAGCAGTGACAGGGAGTCTGGGGCCAACGTCCTGACTTTC.

The V call is TRBV6-1, the J call TRBJ2-7; D tentatively fits TRBD1 or TRBD2 (5 bases each). V gave up 6 bases and J gave up 2 bases, with 11 bases separating them. Germline lookup yields CDR1 MNHNS and CDR2 SASEGT. The CDR3 consists of 13 residues. The CDR3 DNA reads as TGTGCCAGCAGGAGAGTGGGACCCTACGAGCAGTACTTC. It codes for CASRRVGPYEQYF.

The rearrangement links TRBV12-5 to TRBJ2-5; unclear D gene. CDR1 is LGHNT, CDR2 FRNRAP, per germline. V dropped 7 bases and J dropped 0 bases, with 9 bases sitting between them. The CDR3 is 13 residues long. The DNA of the CDR3 is TGTGCTAGTGCCGGCTCGTACCAAGAGACCCAGTACTTC. It is translated as CASAGSYQETQYF.

This rearrangement joins TRBV2 to TRBJ2-1; D uncertain. V lost 3 bases and J 4 bases, leaving 16 bases between the germline ends. CDR1 SNHLY and CDR2 FYNNEI come from the germline V gene. The CDR3 spans 16 residues. The CDR3 reads CASSDMAETLYNEQFF. For the CDR3, the DNA is TGTGCCAGCAGTGATATGGCGGAAACCCTATACAATGAGCAGTTCTTC. Drawing the rest from reference TRBV2 and TRBJ2-1, the complete variable domain is EPEVTQTPSHQVTQMGQEVILRCVPISNHLYFYWYRQILGQKVEFLVSFYNNEISEKSEIFDDQFSVERPDGSNFTLKIRSTKLEDSAMYFCASSDMAETLYNEQFFGPGTRLTVL.

This clone has a handful of counts. This chain connects TRBV28 to TRBJ2-2; tentatively, D is TRBD1 or TRBD2 (6 bases each). V lost 4 bases and J lost 3, with 15 bases in between. CDR3 length: 16 residues. Looked up from germline, CDR1 is MDHEN and CDR2 is SYDVKM. The CDR3 region has the DNA TGTGCCAGCAGTTACAGGGTTGGGGGGTACACCGGGGAGCTGTTTTTT. Residues: CASSYRVGGYTGELFF.